The T cell receptor (beta chain) under discussion was sequenced for a study of technical replicates of blood from several donors. Germline values: CDR1 MDHEN, CDR2 SYDVKM. There are 15 residues in the CDR3. With 4 bases removed from V and 0 bases from J, the gap between germline ends came to 10 bases. Produced via immunoSEQ multiplex PCR; TCRdb's table is partial and in-frame only. The sample has 85,000 to 95,000 clones; approximately 95% are singletons. The TCR originated in a human donor in good health. The specimen sequenced was T cells isolated from PBMCs. The rearrangement uses TRBV28 and TRBJ1-5; D unclear. For the CDR3, the DNA is TGTGCCAGCAGTTCTGTAGACTATAGCAATCAGCCCCAGCATTTT. It encodes CASSSVDYSNQPQHF.